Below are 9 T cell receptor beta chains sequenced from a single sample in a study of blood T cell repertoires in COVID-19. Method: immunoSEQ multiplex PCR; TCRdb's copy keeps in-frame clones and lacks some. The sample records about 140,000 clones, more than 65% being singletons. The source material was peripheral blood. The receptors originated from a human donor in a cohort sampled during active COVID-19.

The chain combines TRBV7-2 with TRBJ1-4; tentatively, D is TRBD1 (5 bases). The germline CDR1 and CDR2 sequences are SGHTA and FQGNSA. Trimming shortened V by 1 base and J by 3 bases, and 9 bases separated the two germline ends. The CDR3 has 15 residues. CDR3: CASSLVKGANEKLFF. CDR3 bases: TGTGCCAGCAGCTTAGTGAAAGGGGCTAATGAAAAACTGTTTTTT.

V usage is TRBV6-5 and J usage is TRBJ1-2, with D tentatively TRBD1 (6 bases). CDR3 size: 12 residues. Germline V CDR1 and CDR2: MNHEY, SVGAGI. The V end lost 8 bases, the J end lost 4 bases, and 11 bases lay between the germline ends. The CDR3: CASGDTIYGYTF. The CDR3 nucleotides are TGTGCCAGCGGGGACACGATCTATGGCTACACCTTC.

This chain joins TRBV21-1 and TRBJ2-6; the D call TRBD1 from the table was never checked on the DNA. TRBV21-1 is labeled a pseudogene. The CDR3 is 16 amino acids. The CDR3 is CASSKVQGAGANVLTF. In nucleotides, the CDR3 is TGTGCCAGCAGCAAAGTACAGGGAGCTGGGGCCAACGTCCTGACTTTC.

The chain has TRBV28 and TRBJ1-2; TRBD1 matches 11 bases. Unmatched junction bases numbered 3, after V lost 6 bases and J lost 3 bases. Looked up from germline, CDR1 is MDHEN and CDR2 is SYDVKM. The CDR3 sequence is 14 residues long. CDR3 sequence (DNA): TGTGCCAGCAGGGGACAGGGGGGTTACTATGGCTACACCTTC. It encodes CASRGQGGYYGYTF.

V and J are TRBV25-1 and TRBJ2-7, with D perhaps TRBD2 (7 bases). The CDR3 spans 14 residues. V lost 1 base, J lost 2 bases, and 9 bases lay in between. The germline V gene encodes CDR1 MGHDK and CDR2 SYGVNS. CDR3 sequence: CASSEWGGTYEQYF. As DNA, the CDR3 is TGTGCCAGCAGTGAATGGGGGGGCACCTACGAGCAGTACTTC.

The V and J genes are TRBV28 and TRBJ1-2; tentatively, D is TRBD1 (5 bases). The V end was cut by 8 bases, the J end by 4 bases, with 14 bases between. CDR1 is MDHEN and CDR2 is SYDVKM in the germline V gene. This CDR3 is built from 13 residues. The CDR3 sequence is CASWGREFYGYTF. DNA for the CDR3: TGTGCCAGCTGGGGACGGGAGTTCTATGGCTACACCTTC.

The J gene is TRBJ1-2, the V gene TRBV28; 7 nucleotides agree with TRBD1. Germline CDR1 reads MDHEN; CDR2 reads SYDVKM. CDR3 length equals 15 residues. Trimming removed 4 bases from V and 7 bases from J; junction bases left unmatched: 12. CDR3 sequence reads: CASSSPRQGLSGYTF. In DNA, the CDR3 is TGTGCCAGCAGTTCCCCGCGACAGGGACTGAGTGGCTACACCTTC.

The chain's CDR3 is CASSRASSYEQYF. CDR3 coding DNA: TGTGCCAGCTCACGGGCATCTTCCTACGAGCAGTACTTC. The chain couples TRBV18 to TRBJ2-7; D is unclear. This CDR3 comprises 13 residues. Germline CDR1 KGHSH, CDR2 LQKENI. V lost 4 bases, J lost 1 base, and 8 bases lay in between. Full variable domain (rest looked up from reference TRBV18 and TRBJ2-7): NAGVMQNPRHLVRRRGQEARLRCSPMKGHSHVYWYRQLPEEGLKFMVYLQKENIIDESGMPKERFSAEFPKEGPSILRIQQVVRGDSAAYFCASSRASSYEQYFGPGTRLTVT.

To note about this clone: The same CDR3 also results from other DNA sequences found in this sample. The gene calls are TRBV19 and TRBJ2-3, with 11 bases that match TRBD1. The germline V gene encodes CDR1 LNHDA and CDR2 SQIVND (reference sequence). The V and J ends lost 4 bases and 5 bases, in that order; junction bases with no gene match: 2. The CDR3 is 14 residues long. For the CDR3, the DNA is TGTGCCAGTAGTAAGGACAGGGGGCAAGATACGCAGTATTTT. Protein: CASSKDRGQDTQYF.